The sequence of this T cell receptor (beta chain) was determined in a study of sequential checkpoint blockade in melanoma. Study-wide context: Both treatment sequences were followed by maintenance nivolumab.

TCRdb's copy holds only in-frame clones and misses some; the assay was immunoSEQ multiplex PCR. The sample has 15,000 to 20,000 clones, about two thirds seen once. Germline V gene data show CDR1 as GTSNPN and CDR2 as SVGIG (reference sequence). This CDR3 is 15 amino acids long. Trimming left V 0 bases short and J 7 bases short, with 13 bases between. Sample treatment: randomized to nivolumab then ipilimumab (arm A) or the reverse (arm B). Sorted cells were live CD3+CD8+, lacking CD19 and CD56, from PBMCs. V and J are TRBV30 and TRBJ1-6; D is possibly TRBD1 (5 bases). The TCR was taken from a human donor with melanoma. The input for sequencing was CD8+ T cells sorted from blood (inferred from file names), taken from a patient given nivolumab and ipilimumab in sequence. CDR3 coding DNA: TGTGCCTGGAGTGTAATGGGACTAGGGAATTCACCCCTCCACTTT. Amino acid sequence: CAWSVMGLGNSPLHF.